This is a list of T cell receptor beta chains from one sample in a study of T cell responses to AZD1222 COVID-19 vaccine. Profiling relied on immunoSEQ multiplex PCR, and the TCRdb table lists in-frame clones only, not all of them. The sample contains around 170,000 clones, around nine tenths of which appear only once. The input for sequencing was peripheral blood, taken 28 days after the second AZD1222 dose. The receptor source for this set is an adult who received the AZD1222 COVID-19 vaccine. CDR3s include the opening cysteine and the closing phenylalanine or tryptophan. The D gene is left open where the match is weak. Size tells how often a clone was seen (once, few, many) or the class of an expanded clone, and some rows leave it out.

size: .
V: TRBV28
D: TRBD1
J: TRBJ2-7
DNA: TGTGCCAGCAGTGTAGAAGCACAGGGGGCGCCGTACGAGCAGTACTTC
CDR3: CASSVEAQGAPYEQYF

size: .
V: TRBV2
D: .
J: TRBJ1-4
DNA: TGTGCCAGCAGCGGACAGCCAACTAATGAAAAACTGTTTTTT
CDR3: CASSGQPTNEKLFF

size: .
V: TRBV5-6
D: .
J: TRBJ1-2
DNA: TGTGCCAGCAGCTTGCCGGAGGGGTTAGCCAACTATGGCTACACCTTC
CDR3: CASSLPEGLANYGYTF

size: once
V: TRBV5-4
D: .
J: TRBJ2-7
DNA: TGTGCCAGCAGCCCAGGACGCGTATCCTACGAGCAGTACTTC
CDR3: CASSPGRVSYEQYF

size: .
V: TRBV2
D: .
J: TRBJ2-1
DNA: TGTGCCAGCAGTCCGTACGGACAGAGGGCTGAGCAGTTCTTC
CDR3: CASSPYGQRAEQFF

size: .
V: TRBV7-9
D: .
J: TRBJ1-1
DNA: TGTGCCAGCAGCCCGGGGGGGAGGGCCCCATCCATGAACACTGAAGCTTTCTTT
CDR3: CASSPGGRAPSMNTEAFF

size: .
V: TRBV6-5
D: TRBD2
J: TRBJ2-7
DNA: TGTGCCAGCAGTTACGGCGGGGGTCGCTCCTACGAGCAGTACTTC
CDR3: CASSYGGGRSYEQYF

size: .
V: TRBV5-5
D: .
J: TRBJ2-7
DNA: TGTGCCAGCAGCTTGACTTTGAACGAGCAGTACTTC
CDR3: CASSLTLNEQYF

size: .
V: TRBV4-1
D: TRBD1
J: TRBJ2-5
DNA: TGCGCCAGCAGCCAAGGACGCGGGACAGGGGGACAAGAGACCCAGTACTTC
CDR3: CASSQGRGTGGQETQYF

size: .
V: TRBV6-5
D: TRBD1
J: TRBJ1-1
DNA: TGTGCCAGCAGTTCCACAGGGGGGACTGAAGCTTTCTTT
CDR3: CASSSTGGTEAFF

size: .
V: TRBV7-9
D: TRBD2
J: TRBJ2-2
DNA: TGTGCCAGCAGCTTAGGACTAGCGGGTCGGACCGGGGAGCTGTTTTTT
CDR3: CASSLGLAGRTGELFF

size: .
V: TRBV7-9
D: TRBD1
J: TRBJ1-6
DNA: TGTGCCAGCAGCCCAGGACAGGGGGCGTTATCACCCCTCCACTTT
CDR3: CASSPGQGALSPLHF

size: .
V: TRBV6-1
D: .
J: TRBJ1-1
DNA: TGTGCCAGCATCCACCCTGGCCTGAACACTGAAGCTTTCTTT
CDR3: CASIHPGLNTEAFF

size: .
V: TRBV13
D: .
J: TRBJ1-1
DNA: TGTGCCAGCAGGGGGGCGGACCGGTACACTGAAGCTTTCTTT
CDR3: CASRGADRYTEAFF

size: .
V: TRBV7-2
D: .
J: TRBJ2-1
DNA: TGTGCCAGCAGCTTACGCAATGAGCAGTTCTTC
CDR3: CASSLRNEQFF

size: once
V: TRBV12-3/TRBV12-4
D: .
J: TRBJ1-5
DNA: TGTGCCAGCAGTTTTTTTGGAGGTCAGCCCCAGCATTTT
CDR3: CASSFFGGQPQHF

size: .
V: TRBV9
D: .
J: TRBJ1-2
DNA: TGTGCCAGCAGCGTTTTCGGGGAGCCTAACTATGGCTACACCTTC
CDR3: CASSVFGEPNYGYTF

size: .
V: TRBV7-9
D: .
J: TRBJ2-4
DNA: TGTGCCAGCAGCTTAGGGGGGCTTGGAAACATTCAGTACTTC
CDR3: CASSLGGLGNIQYF

size: few
V: TRBV14
D: TRBD2
J: TRBJ2-7
DNA: TGTGCCAGCAGCCAATTTTATTTCCGAGCGGGGTCCTACGAGCAGTACTTC
CDR3: CASSQFYFRAGSYEQYF

size: .
V: TRBV5-5
D: TRBD1
J: TRBJ2-7
DNA: TGTGCCAGCAGCCAGACAGGGAACGAGCAGTACTTC
CDR3: CASSQTGNEQYF

size: .
V: TRBV7-2
D: TRBD1
J: TRBJ1-5
DNA: TGTGCCAGCAGCTTTACAGGGGATCAGCCCCAGCATTTT
CDR3: CASSFTGDQPQHF

size: .
V: TRBV19
D: .
J: TRBJ2-6
DNA: TGTGCCAGTACTGACAAGGGGGGCTCTGGGGCCAACGTCCTGACTTTC
CDR3: CASTDKGGSGANVLTF

size: .
V: TRBV29-1
D: .
J: TRBJ2-1
DNA: TGCAGCGTTGAAGTTCGCCTAAGCCACAATGAGCAGTTCTTC
CDR3: CSVEVRLSHNEQFF

size: once
V: TRBV20-1
D: .
J: TRBJ2-7
DNA: TGCAGTGCTAGTGGTAGGGGTAATTCCGGCGAGCAGTACTTC
CDR3: CSASGRGNSGEQYF

size: .
V: TRBV19
D: .
J: TRBJ2-6
DNA: TGTGCCACCTCATCCTCTGGGGCCAACGTCCTGACTTTC
CDR3: CATSSSGANVLTF

size: .
V: TRBV7-3
D: .
J: TRBJ2-7
DNA: TGTGCCAGCAGCTCCCTACAGAGTTCTTACGAGCAGTACTTC
CDR3: CASSSLQSSYEQYF